Reported below is one T cell receptor (beta chain). The antigen remains unidentified. The study ran its PCR with 60 Vbeta and 13 Jbeta primers. The method was immunoSEQ multiplex PCR; TCRdb's version includes in-frame clones alone and lacks a portion of them. Listed are 87,000 or so clones; 15% falls within the top ten. The sample originates from a study of cytomegalovirus exposure and HLA in healthy donors. Notes on the study in general: When presence/absence was analysed, sequencing depth was taken to be roughly uniform across donors. Within a later analysis, the majority of CMV-associated TCR beta chains appeared HLA-restricted. In vitro experiments confirmed that three CMV-associated chains were specific for CMV antigens. Relative to equally common others, HLA-associated TCR beta chains showed greater clonal expansion in a later analysis.

Germline CDR1 reads ENHRY; CDR2 reads SYGVKD. The V gene end was trimmed by 7 bases and the J gene end by 3 bases; junction bases not matched to a gene: 6. This CDR3 contains 13 residues. The J gene is TRBJ2-7, the V gene TRBV10-3; the match to TRBD1 covers 7 bases. The TCR was taken from a middle-aged man in good health and CMV-seropositive. The specimen was PBMCs. As DNA, the CDR3 is TGTGCCATCAAACAGGGGCCAAGCTACGAGCAGTACTTC. Translated: CAIKQGPSYEQYF.